This entry features one T cell receptor (beta chain) sequence. The antigen remains unidentified. This specimen comes from a study of shared clonotypes between healthy human individuals. The repertoire was sequenced with immunoSEQ multiplex PCR; TCRdb's copy has only in-frame clones and lacks some. The sample shows approximately 620,000 clones, 97% of them seen only once. The ends were cut back, 1 base at V and 4 bases at J, with 19 bases in the middle. CDR1 and CDR2 from the germline V gene are SGHVS and FNYEAQ. This CDR3 is 17 amino acids long. General study results and limits: The sole specimen, blood, was sampled, and tissue repertoires likely differ. A small donor pool kept down the genetic and exposure-history diversity that was represented.

The clonotype was recovered from a woman under 40 in good health. Sequenced input: naive CD4+ T cells sorted from blood. Stated subset: CD45RA+ positively selected. This chain links TRBV7-6 with TRBJ2-5; D remains ambiguous. CDR3 bases: TGTGCCAGCAGCTTAGAGTCTTCTTGGCGGAGTAGAGAGACCCAGTACTTC. This codes for CASSLESSWRSRETQYF.